This TCR beta chain emerged from a study of regulatory T cells in long-lasting Graves disease. This clonotype was recorded at least ten times. Libraries of TCR beta came from iRepertoire HTBI primers plus Arm-PCR of CDR3 regions. TCRdb independently ran MiXCR on the multiplex PCR reads; one entry per CDR3 protein. The sample carries some 600,000 distinct CDR3 sequences, about 16% recorded once. Described time point: newly diagnosed GD, antithyroid drugs for less than 3 months. RNA from PBMCs was the source of the TCR library. Graves' disease diagnosis followed American Thyroid Association guidelines. Germline CDR1 reads MNHEY; CDR2 reads SMNVEV (reference sequence). Trimming shortened V by 2 bases and J by 0 bases, and 6 bases separated the two germline ends. This CDR3 has 14 residues. These data were also filed under a second study, of T cells in Graves' hyperthyroidism and ophthalmopathy. That paper notes: Absence of ophthalmopathy progression within 18 months defined stable Graves' hyperthyroidism. The primer set for the first-round RT-PCR of the TCR CDR3 was HTBI. A model using 13 V-J features told ophthalmopathy apart from stable hyperthyroidism.

The rearrangement links TRBV27 to TRBJ2-3; no clear D gene. The sample consisted of peripheral blood mononuclear cells (PBMCs), taken at new diagnosis, from a patient treated with antithyroid drugs. The sequence came from a man between 18 and 35 years old with Graves disease. CDR3 bases: TGTGCCAGCAGTTTAATCTATAGCACAGATACGCAGTATTTT. Residues: CASSLIYSTDTQYF.